This TCR beta chain came from a study of cytomegalovirus exposure and HLA in healthy donors. Donors had nominal health at sampling but likely had unrecorded immune exposures. The study ran its PCR with 60 Vbeta and 13 Jbeta primers. Generated by immunoSEQ multiplex PCR, the TCRdb table keeps only in-frame clones and is missing some. This table has tens of thousands of clones, more than 75% appearing once. CDR1 is MNHNY, CDR2 SVGAGI, per germline (reference sequence). This CDR3 region has 13 residues. The V end was cut by 5 bases, the J end by 3 bases, with 10 bases between. The study's findings and limits: A further, later analysis showed that HLA-associated TCR beta chains (compared with equally common others) were more clonally expanded. Altogether, about 160 TCR beta chains were recorded as cytomegalovirus-associated.

As concerns this clone: Its antigen remains unknown.

Sequencing was carried out using PBMCs. The receptor comes from a female donor in good health and CMV-seronegative. The chain uses TRBV6-6 and TRBJ1-1, with no clear D. CDR3 amino acids: CASSPLDYTEAFF. In DNA form, the CDR3 reads TGTGCCAGCAGTCCCCTCGACTACACTGAAGCTTTCTTT.